The T cell receptor (beta chain) described here comes from a study of blood T cell repertoires in COVID-19. Whole-study context: Samples of COVID-19 (acute and convalescent) were obtained from the United States, Italy and Spain. PBMCs, B-cell-depleted T cells, or T cells were the source of the cDNA or gDNA that made up the material.

Using immunoSEQ multiplex PCR, the repertoire was profiled, and TCRdb retains in-frame clones only, with some absent. The sample lists about 190,000 clones, roughly 80% occurring once. On this clone itself: One junction end disagrees with the germline gene, perhaps due to a read error.

This TCR came from a human donor in a cohort sampled during active COVID-19. Sequenced material: peripheral blood.

CDR3 DNA sequence: TGTGCCAGCAGCGCACCCCCCGGGGACAGGGGGCGACACTTC. Translated, it gives CASSAPPGDRGRHF. V gene TRBV9 combines with J gene TRBJ1-2, with 12 bases aligning to TRBD1. This CDR3 region has 14 residues. Germline assignment: CDR1 SGDLS and CDR2 YYNGEE.